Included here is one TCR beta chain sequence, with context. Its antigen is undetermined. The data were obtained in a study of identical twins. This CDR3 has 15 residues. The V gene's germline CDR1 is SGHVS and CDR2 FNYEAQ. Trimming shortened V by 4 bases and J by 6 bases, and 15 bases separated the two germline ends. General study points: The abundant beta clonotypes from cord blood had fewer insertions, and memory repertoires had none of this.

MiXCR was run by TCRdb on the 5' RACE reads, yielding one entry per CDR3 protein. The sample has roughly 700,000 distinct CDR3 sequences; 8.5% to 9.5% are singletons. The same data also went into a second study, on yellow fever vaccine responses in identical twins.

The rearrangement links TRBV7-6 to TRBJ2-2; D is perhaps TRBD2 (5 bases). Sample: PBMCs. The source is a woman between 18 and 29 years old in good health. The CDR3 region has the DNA TGTGCCAGCAGCTCCGTCCGGGGATCGCCCGGGGAGCTGTTTTTT. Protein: CASSSVRGSPGELFF.